This TCR beta chain was recovered during a study of blood T cell repertoires in COVID-19. Study details: Samples came from the United States, Italy and Spain, spanning acute and convalescent COVID-19. T cells, B-cell-depleted T cells, or PBMCs supplied cDNA or gDNA.

Original data processing: For nucleated cells, counts were estimated from reference gene primer amplification. Measured with immunoSEQ multiplex PCR; TCRdb has only the in-frame clones, and not every one. V and J calls and clone size are given by that table; D and trimming were obtained from the DNA. The sample yields fewer than 90,000 clones, around four fifths seen once. CDR3 length: 16 amino acids. Germline loops: CDR1 SGHRS, CDR2 YFSETQ. V lost 0 bases and J 1 base, leaving 13 bases between the germline ends. This sequence originates from a human donor in a cohort sampled during active COVID-19. The sample comprised peripheral blood. This sequence joins TRBV5-1 and TRBJ1-1; D ambiguous. Here the CDR3 reads CASSLELARPNTEAFF. CDR3 in DNA: TGCGCCAGCAGCTTGGAATTAGCCCGACCGAACACTGAAGCTTTCTTT.